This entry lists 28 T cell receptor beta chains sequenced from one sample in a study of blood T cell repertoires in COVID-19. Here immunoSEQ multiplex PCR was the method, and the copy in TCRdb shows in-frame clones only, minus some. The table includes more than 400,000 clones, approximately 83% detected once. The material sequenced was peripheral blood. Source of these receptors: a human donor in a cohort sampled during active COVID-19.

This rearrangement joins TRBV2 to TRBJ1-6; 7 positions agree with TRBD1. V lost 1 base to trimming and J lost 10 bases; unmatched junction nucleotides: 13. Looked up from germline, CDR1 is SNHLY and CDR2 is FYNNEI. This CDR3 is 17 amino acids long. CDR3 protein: CASSEEAGGGSGSPLHF. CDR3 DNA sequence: TGTGCCAGCAGTGAAGAGGCAGGGGGAGGTTCAGGGTCACCCCTCCACTTT.

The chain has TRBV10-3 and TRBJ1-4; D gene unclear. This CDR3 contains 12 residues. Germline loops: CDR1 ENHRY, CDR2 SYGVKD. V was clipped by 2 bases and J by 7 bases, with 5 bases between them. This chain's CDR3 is CAISENFEKLFF. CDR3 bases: TGTGCCATCAGTGAGAACTTTGAAAAACTGTTTTTT.

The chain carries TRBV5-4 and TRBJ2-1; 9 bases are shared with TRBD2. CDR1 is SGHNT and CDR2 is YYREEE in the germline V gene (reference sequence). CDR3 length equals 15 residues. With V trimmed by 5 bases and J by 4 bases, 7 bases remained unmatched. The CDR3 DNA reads TGTGCCAGCAGGTCTCTAGCGGGACCTTACAATGAGCAGTTCTTC. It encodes CASRSLAGPYNEQFF. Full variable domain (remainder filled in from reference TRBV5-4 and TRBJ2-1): ETGVTQSPTHLIKTRGQQVTLRCSSQSGHNTVSWYQQALGQGPQFIFQYYREEENGRGNFPPRFSGLQFPNYSSELNVNALELDDSALYLCASRSLAGPYNEQFFGPGTRLTVL.

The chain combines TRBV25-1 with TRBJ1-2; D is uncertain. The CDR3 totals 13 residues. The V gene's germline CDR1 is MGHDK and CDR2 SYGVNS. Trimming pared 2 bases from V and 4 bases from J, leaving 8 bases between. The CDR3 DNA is TGTGCCAGCAGTGAAGGAAGCGCCTATGGCTACACCTTC. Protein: CASSEGSAYGYTF.

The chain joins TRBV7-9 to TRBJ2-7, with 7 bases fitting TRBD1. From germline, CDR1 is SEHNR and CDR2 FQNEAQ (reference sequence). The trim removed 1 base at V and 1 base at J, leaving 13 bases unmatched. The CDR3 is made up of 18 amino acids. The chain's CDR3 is CASSLVPTGHSPSYEQYF. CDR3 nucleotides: TGTGCCAGCAGCTTAGTCCCGACAGGGCACTCTCCTTCCTACGAGCAGTACTTC.

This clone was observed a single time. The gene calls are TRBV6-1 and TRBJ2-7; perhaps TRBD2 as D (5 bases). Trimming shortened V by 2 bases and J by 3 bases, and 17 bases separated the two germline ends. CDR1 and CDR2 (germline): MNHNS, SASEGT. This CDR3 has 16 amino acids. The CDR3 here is CASSEILPSWGYEQYF. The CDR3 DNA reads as TGTGCCAGCAGTGAAATCTTGCCTAGCTGGGGCTACGAGCAGTACTTC.

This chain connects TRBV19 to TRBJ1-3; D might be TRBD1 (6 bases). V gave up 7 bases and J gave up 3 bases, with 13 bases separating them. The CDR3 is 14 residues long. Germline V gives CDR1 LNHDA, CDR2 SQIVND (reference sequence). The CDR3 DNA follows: TGTGCCAGTACTCCCCAGGGGCTTGGAAACACCATATATTTT. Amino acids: CASTPQGLGNTIYF.

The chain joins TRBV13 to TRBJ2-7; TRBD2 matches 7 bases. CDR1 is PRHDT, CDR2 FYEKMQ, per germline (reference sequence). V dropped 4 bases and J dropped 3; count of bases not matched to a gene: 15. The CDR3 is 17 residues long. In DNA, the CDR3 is TGTGCCAGCAGCTCGACCCGGGGCGCCCGGGACTACTACGAGCAGTACTTC. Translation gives CASSSTRGARDYYEQYF.

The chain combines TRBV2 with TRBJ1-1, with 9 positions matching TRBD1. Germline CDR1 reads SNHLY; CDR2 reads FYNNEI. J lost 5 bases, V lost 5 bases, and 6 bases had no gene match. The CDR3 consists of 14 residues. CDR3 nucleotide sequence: TGTGCCAGCAGTACAGGGGGCGTTGAGACTGAAGCTTTCTTT. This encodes CASSTGGVETEAFF.

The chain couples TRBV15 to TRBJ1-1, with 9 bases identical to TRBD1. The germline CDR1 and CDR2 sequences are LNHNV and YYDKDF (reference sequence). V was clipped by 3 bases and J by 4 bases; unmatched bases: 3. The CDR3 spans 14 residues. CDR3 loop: CATSRGQGTTEAFF. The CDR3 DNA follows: TGTGCCACCAGCAGGGGACAGGGAACCACTGAAGCTTTCTTT.

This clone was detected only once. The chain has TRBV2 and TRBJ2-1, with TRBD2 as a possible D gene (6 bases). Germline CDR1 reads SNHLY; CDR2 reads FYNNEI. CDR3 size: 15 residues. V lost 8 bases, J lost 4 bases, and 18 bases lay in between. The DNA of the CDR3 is TGTGCCAGCGGGTCCGGGACTCCCACTTACAATGAGCAGTTCTTC. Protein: CASGSGTPTYNEQFF.

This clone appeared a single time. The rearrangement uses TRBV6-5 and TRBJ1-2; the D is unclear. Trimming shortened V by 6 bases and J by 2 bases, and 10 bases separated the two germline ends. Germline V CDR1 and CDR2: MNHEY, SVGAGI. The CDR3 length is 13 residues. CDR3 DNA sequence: TGTGCCAGCAGCAACATCGGGAACTATGGCTACACCTTC. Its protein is CASSNIGNYGYTF.

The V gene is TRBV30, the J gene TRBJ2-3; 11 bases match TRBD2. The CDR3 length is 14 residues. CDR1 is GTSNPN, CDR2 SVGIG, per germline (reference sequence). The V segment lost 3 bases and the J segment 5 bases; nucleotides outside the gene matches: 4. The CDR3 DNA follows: TGTGCCTGGAGGCTAGCGGGAGGAGTAGATACGCAGTATTTT. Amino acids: CAWRLAGGVDTQYF.

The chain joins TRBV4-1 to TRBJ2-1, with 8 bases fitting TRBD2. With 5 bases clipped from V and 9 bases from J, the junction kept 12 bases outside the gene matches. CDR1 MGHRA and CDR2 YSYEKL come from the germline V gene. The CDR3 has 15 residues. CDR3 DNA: TGCGCCAGCAGCACGGATCAACCGGGACTAGGTGAGCAGTTCTTC. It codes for CASSTDQPGLGEQFF.

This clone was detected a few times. The CDR3 here is CAWSVPGTGGQQPQHF. In DNA form, the CDR3 reads TGTGCCTGGAGTGTACCCGGGACAGGGGGCCAGCAGCCCCAGCATTTT. The chain combines TRBV30 with TRBJ1-5; the match to TRBD1 covers 12 bases. The ends lost 0 bases at V and 7 bases at J; junction bases unmatched: 7. The CDR3 length is 16 residues. Germline assignment: CDR1 GTSNPN and CDR2 SVGIG (reference sequence).

CDR3 amino acids: CSVDSNTEAFF. CDR3 sequence (DNA): TGCAGCGTTGATAGTAACACTGAAGCTTTCTTT. The rearrangement joins TRBV29-1 to TRBJ1-1, with unresolved D. Deletions cut 3 bases from V and 2 bases from J, with 4 bases between. Germline CDR1 is SQVTM and CDR2 is ANQGSEA. The CDR3 runs to 11 residues.

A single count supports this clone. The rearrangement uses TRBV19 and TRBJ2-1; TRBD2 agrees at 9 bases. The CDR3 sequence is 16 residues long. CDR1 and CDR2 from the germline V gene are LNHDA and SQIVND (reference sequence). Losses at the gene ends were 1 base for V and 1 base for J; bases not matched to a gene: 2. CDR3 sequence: CASSIGGLASYNEQFF. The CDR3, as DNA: TGTGCCAGTAGTATAGGGGGACTAGCTTCCTACAATGAGCAGTTCTTC.

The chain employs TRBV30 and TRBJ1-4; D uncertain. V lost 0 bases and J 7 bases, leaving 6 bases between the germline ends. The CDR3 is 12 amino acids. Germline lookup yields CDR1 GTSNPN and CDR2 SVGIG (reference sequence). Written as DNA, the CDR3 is TGTGCCTGGAGTGTTCAGTCTGAAAAACTGTTTTTT. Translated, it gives CAWSVQSEKLFF.

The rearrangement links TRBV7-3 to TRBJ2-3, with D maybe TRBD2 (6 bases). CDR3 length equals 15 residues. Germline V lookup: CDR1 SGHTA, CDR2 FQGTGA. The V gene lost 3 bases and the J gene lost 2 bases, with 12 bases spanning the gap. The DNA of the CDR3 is TGTGCCAGCAGCTTGGTGGCGGGAATCACAGATACGCAGTATTTT. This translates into CASSLVAGITDTQYF.

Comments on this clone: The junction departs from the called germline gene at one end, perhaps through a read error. In nucleotides, the CDR3 is TGTGCCAGCAGTTCGGACAGGGCGGCTTCAATCTTC. It yields the protein CASSSDRAASIF. The chain is built from TRBV12-3 or TRBV12-4 and TRBJ1-2; TRBD1 matches at 8 bases. The CDR3 covers 12 residues.

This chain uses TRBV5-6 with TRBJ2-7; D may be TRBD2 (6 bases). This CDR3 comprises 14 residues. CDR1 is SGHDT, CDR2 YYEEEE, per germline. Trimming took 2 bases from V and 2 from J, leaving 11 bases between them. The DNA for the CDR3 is TGTGCCAGCAGCTTACTAGCTCCCACCTACGAGCAGTACTTC. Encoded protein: CASSLLAPTYEQYF. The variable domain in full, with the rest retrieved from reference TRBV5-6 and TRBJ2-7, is DAGVTQSPTHLIKTRGQQVTLRCSPKSGHDTVSWYQQALGQGPQFIFQYYEEEERQRGNFPDRFSGHQFPNYSSELNVNALLLGDSALYLCASSLLAPTYEQYFGPGTRLTVT.

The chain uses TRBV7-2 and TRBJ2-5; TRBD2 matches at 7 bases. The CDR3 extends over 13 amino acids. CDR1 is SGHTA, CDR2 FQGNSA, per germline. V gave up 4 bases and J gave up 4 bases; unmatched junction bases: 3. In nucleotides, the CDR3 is TGTGCCAGCAGCTCCGGACTAGTAGAGACCCAGTACTTC. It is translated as CASSSGLVETQYF.

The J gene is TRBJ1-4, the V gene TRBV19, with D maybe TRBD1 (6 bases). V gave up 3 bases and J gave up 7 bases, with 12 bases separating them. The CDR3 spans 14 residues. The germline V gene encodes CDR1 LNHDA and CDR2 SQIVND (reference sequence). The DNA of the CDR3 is TGTGCCAGTAGTATCCAGGGGTTAGGTGAAAAACTGTTTTTT. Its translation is CASSIQGLGEKLFF.

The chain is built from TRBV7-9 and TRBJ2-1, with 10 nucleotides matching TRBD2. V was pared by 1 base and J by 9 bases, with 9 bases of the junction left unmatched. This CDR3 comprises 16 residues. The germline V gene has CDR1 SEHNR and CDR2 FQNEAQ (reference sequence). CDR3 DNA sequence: TGTGCCAGCAGCTTAGAAGCGGGAGGGCCCCCCCGTGAGCAGTTCTTC. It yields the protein CASSLEAGGPPREQFF.

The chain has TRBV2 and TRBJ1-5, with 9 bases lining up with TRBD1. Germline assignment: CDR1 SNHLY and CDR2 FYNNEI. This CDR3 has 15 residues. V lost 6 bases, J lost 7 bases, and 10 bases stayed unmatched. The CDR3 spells CASRDATGGGQPQHF. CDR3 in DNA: TGTGCCAGCAGGGACGCAACAGGGGGCGGGCAGCCCCAGCATTTT.

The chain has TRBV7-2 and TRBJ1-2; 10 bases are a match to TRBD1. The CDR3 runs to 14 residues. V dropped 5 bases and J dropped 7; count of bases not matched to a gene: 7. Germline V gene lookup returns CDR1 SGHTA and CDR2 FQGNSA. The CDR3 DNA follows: TGTGCCAGCAGCGTCGCCCGGACAGGGGGTGGCTACACCTTC. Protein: CASSVARTGGGYTF.

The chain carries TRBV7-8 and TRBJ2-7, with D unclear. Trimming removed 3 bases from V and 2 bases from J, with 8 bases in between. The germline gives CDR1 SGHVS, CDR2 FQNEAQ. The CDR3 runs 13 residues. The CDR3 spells CASSLGRTYEQYF. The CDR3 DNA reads TGTGCCAGCAGCTTGGGCCGAACCTACGAGCAGTACTTC. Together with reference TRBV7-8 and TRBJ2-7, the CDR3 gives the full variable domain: GAGVSQSPRYKVAKRGQDVALRCDPISGHVSLFWYQQALGQGPEFLTYFQNEAQLDKSGLPSDRFFAERPEGSVSTLKIQRTQQEDSAVYLCASSLGRTYEQYFGPGTRLTVT.

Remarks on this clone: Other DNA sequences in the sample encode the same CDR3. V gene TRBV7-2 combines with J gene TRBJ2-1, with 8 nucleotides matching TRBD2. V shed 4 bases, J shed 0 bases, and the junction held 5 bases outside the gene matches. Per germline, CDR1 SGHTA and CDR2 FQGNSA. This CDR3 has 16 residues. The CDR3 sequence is CASSSGGGSSYNEQFF. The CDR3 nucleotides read TGTGCCAGCAGCTCCGGGGGGGGGAGCTCCTACAATGAGCAGTTCTTC.